The rows below give T cell receptor beta chains drawn from one sample of a study of brain T cells in children with intractable seizures. Profiled with immunoSEQ multiplex PCR; TCRdb holds only in-frame clones, not every one. The sample contains around 80,000 clones, about 90% of which appear only once. This sample comprised peripheral blood, obtained at surgery. Receptor source: a girl aged 2 to 10 with Rasmussen encephalitis and intractable seizures. CDR3s include the opening cysteine and the closing phenylalanine or tryptophan. The order of the fields is J gene, V gene, CDR3 protein.

j_call: TRBJ2-5; v_call: TRBV11-3; cdr3_aa: CASSFNKGWETQYF
j_call: TRBJ1-3; v_call: TRBV30; cdr3_aa: CAWTIGNTIYF
j_call: TRBJ1-2; v_call: TRBV2; cdr3_aa: CAIGQGPNYNYGYTF
j_call: TRBJ2-1; v_call: TRBV5-4; cdr3_aa: CASSPGTSGNREQFF
j_call: TRBJ2-3; v_call: TRBV11-2; cdr3_aa: CASSLLSSLEFSQYF
j_call: TRBJ2-1; v_call: TRBV11-2; cdr3_aa: CASRSYNEQFF
j_call: TRBJ1-4; v_call: TRBV4-1; cdr3_aa: CASSQNGRGEKLFF
j_call: TRBJ2-7; v_call: TRBV28; cdr3_aa: CASSPSWANSYEQYF
j_call: TRBJ2-3; v_call: TRBV3-1/TRBV3-2; cdr3_aa: CASSQEPYGTDTQYF
j_call: TRBJ1-6; v_call: TRBV2; cdr3_aa: CASSEGTDPNSPLHF
j_call: TRBJ1-4; v_call: TRBV27; cdr3_aa: CASSRQVGEKLFF